One and the same sample provided the 9 T cell receptor beta chains below, sequenced in a study of T-cell memory formation after mild COVID-19. TCRdb reprocessed the 5' RACE reads with MiXCR, giving one entry per CDR3 protein. In the table there are 450,000 to 700,000 distinct CDR3 sequences, roughly 17% of which are singletons. The specimen was PBMCs or a T cell subset sorted from them (not recorded which). These TCRs come from an adult woman who had mild COVID-19 (a few samples of this study predate the infection). Cell type and time point are not known.

V usage is TRBV5-1 and J usage is TRBJ2-1; TRBD1 agrees at 11 bases. Trimming took 4 bases from V and 3 from J; bases not matched to a gene: 3. Germline CDR1 is SGHRS and CDR2 is YFSETQ. The length of the CDR3 is 15 residues. This CDR3 is CASSTGTGGYNEQFF. DNA of the CDR3: TGCGCCAGCAGCACCGGGACAGGGGGCTACAATGAGCAGTTCTTC.

The V call is TRBV29-1, the J call TRBJ1-2; 8 nucleotides align to TRBD1. This CDR3 contains 13 residues. V lost 2 bases and J lost 6; bases outside the gene matches: 5. Germline V gives CDR1 SQVTM, CDR2 ANQGSEA. CDR3 nucleotide sequence: TGCAGCGTTGAATGGGACAGGTTCAATGGCTACACCTTC. As protein: CSVEWDRFNGYTF. Combining the CDR3 with reference TRBV29-1 and TRBJ1-2 gives the whole variable domain SAVISQKPSRDICQRGTSLTIQCQVDSQVTMMFWYRQQPGQSLTLIATANQGSEATYESGFVIDKFPISRPNLTFSTLTVSNMSPEDSSIYLCSVEWDRFNGYTFGSGTRLTVV.

This clonotype was counted ten times or more. The rearrangement joins TRBV3-1 to TRBJ1-1; possibly TRBD1 for D (5 bases). This CDR3 is 13 amino acids long. Trimming stripped 6 bases from V and 7 bases from J, with 15 bases between. In germline, CDR1 is LGHDT, CDR2 YNNKEL (reference sequence). CDR3 sequence (DNA): TGTGCCAGCAGTGAACGACCGAGGGGTGAAGCTTTCTTT. It yields the protein CASSERPRGEAFF.

The table lists this clonotype with a few counts. CDR3 coding DNA: TGTGCCAGCAGCTTAGCCCATGGGGGAGGTACCTACGAGCAGTACTTC. It codes for CASSLAHGGGTYEQYF. The chain recombines TRBV7-2 with TRBJ2-7; tentative D call: TRBD2 (6 bases). CDR1 SGHTA and CDR2 FQGNSA come from the germline V gene. This CDR3 is built from 16 residues. The V gene lost 0 bases and the J gene lost 2 bases, with 14 bases spanning the gap.

The sample holds a few counts of this clonotype. The V call is TRBV3-1, the J call TRBJ1-2; D is unclear. The CDR3 consists of 16 residues. Trimming removed 0 bases at V and 4 bases at J, with 15 bases between. Germline CDR1 and CDR2: LGHDT and YNNKEL (reference sequence). This chain's CDR3 is CASSQDWAGKLYGYTF. CDR3 nucleotide sequence: TGTGCCAGCAGCCAAGATTGGGCGGGGAAGCTCTATGGCTACACCTTC.

This clonotype was detected only a few times. Sequence at one end of the junction differs from germline and may be a read error. V is TRBV3-1 and J is TRBJ2-1; D remains unclear. This CDR3 has 12 residues. The germline CDR1 and CDR2 sequences are LGHDT and YNNKEL (reference sequence). In nucleotides, the CDR3 is TGCGTCTCAGGAAGCTCCTACAATGAGCAGTTCTTC. Protein: CVSGSSYNEQFF.

The chain combines TRBV5-5 with TRBJ2-7; D not certain. Germline V gives CDR1 SGHKS, CDR2 YYEKEE (reference sequence). CDR3 length: 13 residues. The V end lost 6 bases, the J end lost 0 bases, and 10 bases lay between the germline ends. Here the CDR3 reads CASNPSSSYEQYF. The CDR3 region has the DNA TGTGCCAGCAACCCATCAAGCTCCTACGAGCAGTACTTC.

V usage is TRBV9 and J usage is TRBJ1-2, with 11 nucleotides matching TRBD1. Germline V gene sequence: CDR1 SGDLS, CDR2 YYNGEE. Losses at the gene ends were 2 bases for V and 1 base for J; bases not matched to a gene: 7. The CDR3 contains 17 residues. CDR3: CASSVGQGAYFNYGYTF. The CDR3 nucleotides read TGTGCCAGCAGCGTCGGACAGGGGGCTTATTTTAACTATGGCTACACCTTC.

This clonotype has just a few counts. J is TRBJ2-1 and V is TRBV21-1; the table's TRBD2 call for D was not verified on the DNA. TRBV21-1 is flagged as a pseudogene. The CDR3 totals 17 residues. CDR3 protein: CASSTPSRTSGRSEQFF. In DNA, the CDR3 is TGTGCCAGCAGCACGCCCTCGAGGACTAGCGGGAGAAGTGAGCAGTTCTTC.